The source of this T cell receptor beta chain is a study of T-cell reconstitution after alpha-beta-depleted transplantation in children. Germline assignment: CDR1 SGHRS and CDR2 YFSETQ. Trimming removed 4 bases at V and 4 bases at J, with 11 bases between. CDR3 length: 14 residues. Findings and limits, study-wide: T-cell counts and diversity were attributed mostly to newly produced T cells one year after transplant. Several hundred expanded graft clones reportedly supplied alpha-beta T cells about two months after transplant. It was surviving recipient T cells and thymic progenitors that gave some patients high TCRbeta diversity at day 60.

This clonotype was observed many times. What it recognizes is unknown. Unique molecular identifiers were used to barcode this TCRbeta library. TCRdb itself ran the PCR reads through MiXCR, one entry per CDR3 protein. The sample contains 150,000 to 200,000 distinct CDR3 sequences, approximately 10% of which appear only once. This TCR derives from a boy between 2 and 15 years old with acute myeloid leukemia, due to receive a stem cell transplant. V gene TRBV5-1 combines with J gene TRBJ2-2; unclear D gene. The sequences come from PBMCs, collected before TCRalphabeta/CD19-depleted stem cell transplant. The CDR3 DNA is TGCGCCAGCAGCACAACAACGGGCACCGGGGAGCTGTTTTTT. Translated: CASSTTTGTGELFF.